The present TCR beta chain was sequenced within a study of blood T cell repertoires in COVID-19. The authors' processing: Amplification of reference gene primers provided the estimated nucleated cell counts. Sequenced by immunoSEQ multiplex PCR; TCRdb stores in-frame clones only, minus some. V and J calls and clone size are as listed in that table; D and trimming were resolved from the DNA. Here the sample spans around 330,000 clones, roughly 85% being singletons. Participant-given clinical history determined each cohort assignment. Sequenced sample: PBMCs or T cells enriched from blood (not recorded which). This TCR was sampled from a young woman who had been exposed to COVID-19.

CDR3 sequence (DNA): TGTGCCAGCAGCTTAGGCGGGAGGCCCTACGAGCAGTACTTC. Translated, it gives CASSLGGRPYEQYF. V usage is TRBV5-4 and J usage is TRBJ2-7; 8 positions agree with TRBD2. The germline V gene has CDR1 SGHNT and CDR2 YYREEE (reference sequence). This CDR3 contains 14 residues. Losses at the gene ends were 2 bases for V and 2 bases for J; bases not matched to a gene: 3. The variable domain in full, completed from reference TRBV5-4 and TRBJ2-7, reads ETGVTQSPTHLIKTRGQQVTLRCSSQSGHNTVSWYQQALGQGPQFIFQYYREEENGRGNFPPRFSGLQFPNYSSELNVNALELDDSALYLCASSLGGRPYEQYFGPGTRLTVT.